Included here is one T cell receptor (beta chain) sequence, with context. This entry comes from a study of T cell changes during pregnancy in multiple sclerosis. Generated by immunoSEQ multiplex PCR, the TCRdb table keeps only in-frame clones and is missing some. The sample yields about 38,000 clones, 90% seen once. V shed 5 bases, J shed 11 bases, and the junction held 11 bases outside the gene matches. This CDR3 contains 14 residues. Germline CDR1 reads SGHTA; CDR2 reads FQGNSA. The clonotype comes from a female donor with multiple sclerosis, enrolled in a pregnancy study. The chain couples TRBV7-2 to TRBJ2-3; 9 positions agree with TRBD2. Specimen: CD4+ T cells from peripheral blood mononuclear cells, collected in the second trimester of pregnancy. The CDR3 here is CASSPGLAGSEQYF. The DNA of the CDR3 is TGTGCCAGCAGCCCGGGACTAGCAGGATCAGAGCAGTATTTT.